The next 13 T cell receptor beta chains were all read from a single sample in a study of radiotherapy plus CTLA-4 blockade in lung cancer. Measured with immunoSEQ multiplex PCR; TCRdb has only the in-frame clones, and not every one. Of 45,000 to 55,000 clones in the sample, roughly four fifths were seen once. Here the sequenced sample was peripheral blood, taken from a patient treated with radiotherapy plus ipilimumab. The origin of the receptors is a human donor with non-small cell lung cancer who had stable disease on radiotherapy plus ipilimumab.

The chain couples TRBV7-8 to TRBJ2-3; 7 nucleotides align to TRBD2. CDR1 is SGHVS, CDR2 FQNEAQ, per germline. V dropped 3 bases and J dropped 6; count of bases not matched to a gene: 6. This CDR3 has 14 residues. CDR3 bases: TGTGCCAGCAGCTTTGAGACTAGCTTCGATACGCAGTATTTT. It specifies CASSFETSFDTQYF.

The chain carries TRBV28 and TRBJ1-1; D may be TRBD1 (5 bases). The CDR3 extends over 12 amino acids. Germline V CDR1 and CDR2: MDHEN, SYDVKM. The germline V and J ends were trimmed by 6 bases and 7 bases, with 12 bases remaining between them. CDR3 sequence: CASRGLRSEAFF. CDR3 DNA sequence: TGTGCCAGCAGGGGGCTTAGGAGTGAAGCTTTCTTT. Combining the CDR3 with reference TRBV28 and TRBJ1-1 gives the whole variable domain DVKVTQSSRYLVKRTGEKVFLECVQDMDHENMFWYRQDPGLGLRLIYFSYDVKMKEKGDIPEGYSVSREKKERFSLILESASTNQTSMYLCASRGLRSEAFFGQGTRLTVV.

The chain carries TRBV5-4 and TRBJ2-7, with 7 bases matching TRBD1. V lost 4 bases, J lost 6 bases, and 4 bases stayed unmatched. The germline CDR1 and CDR2 sequences are SGHNT and YYREEE (reference sequence). The CDR3 is 12 amino acids. This chain's CDR3 is CASSVRTGEQYF. DNA for the CDR3: TGTGCCAGCAGCGTAAGGACAGGCGAGCAGTACTTC.

The chain joins TRBV27 to TRBJ1-5, with TRBD1 matching over 8 bases. Germline V CDR1 and CDR2: MNHEY, SMNVEV (reference sequence). Unmatched junction bases numbered 4, after V lost 3 bases and J lost 6 bases. CDR3 length: 14 amino acids. The CDR3 DNA follows: TGTGCCAGCAGTTTTTTGACAGGGGCTCAGCCCCAGCATTTT. Protein: CASSFLTGAQPQHF.

The chain is built from TRBV5-1 and TRBJ1-3; 8 positions agree with TRBD1. The CDR3 is 17 residues long. J was trimmed by 0 bases and V by 2 bases; bases with no gene match: 7. Germline loops: CDR1 SGHRS, CDR2 YFSETQ. This chain's CDR3 is CASSLDRDRSSGNTIYF. As DNA, the CDR3 is TGCGCCAGCAGCTTAGACCGGGACAGGTCCTCTGGAAACACCATATATTTT. The whole variable domain, remainder taken from reference TRBV5-1 and TRBJ1-3, is KAGVTQTPRYLIKTRGQQVTLSCSPISGHRSVSWYQQTPGQGLQFLFEYFSETQRNKGNFPGRFSGRQFSNSRSEMNVSTLELGDSALYLCASSLDRDRSSGNTIYFGEGSWLTVV.

The chain uses TRBV4-3 and TRBJ2-1; 10 positions match TRBD2. Germline lookup yields CDR1 LGHNA and CDR2 YSLEER. V trimming: 4 bases; J trimming: 5 bases; junction bases outside the gene matches: 11. The CDR3 has 17 amino acids. The CDR3 reads CASSRRTSGNINNEQFF. The CDR3 bases are TGCGCCAGCAGCCGACGTACTAGCGGGAATATCAACAATGAGCAGTTCTTC.

This clone showed up just a few times. V is TRBV10-1 and J is TRBJ2-1; the match to TRBD2 covers 13 bases. V trimming: 4 bases; J trimming: 3 bases; junction bases outside the gene matches: 3. Germline lookup yields CDR1 WNHNN and CDR2 SYGVQD (reference sequence). This CDR3 spans 16 amino acids. The CDR3 loop reads CASSVRLAGGYNEQFF. The CDR3 DNA is TGCGCCAGCAGTGTCCGACTAGCGGGAGGCTACAATGAGCAGTTCTTC.

The chain carries TRBV27 and TRBJ1-1, with D possibly matching TRBD1 (5 bases). V was pared by 6 bases and J by 3 bases, with 14 bases between. The CDR3 sequence is 14 residues long. CDR1 is MNHEY and CDR2 is SMNVEV in the germline V gene (reference sequence). The CDR3 DNA is TGTGCCAGCAGCTCAGGGTCGAGGCACACTGAAGCTTTCTTT. Protein product: CASSSGSRHTEAFF.

The chain joins TRBV21-1 to TRBJ2-7; TRBD1, as called in the table, went unchecked against the DNA. TRBV21-1 is a listed pseudogene. CDR3 length: 16 amino acids. Here the CDR3 DNA reads TGTGCCAGCAGCTTTCGACAGGACTCAGATTCGTACGAGCAGTACTTC. Encoded protein: CASSFRQDSDSYEQYF.

The V gene is TRBV15, the J gene TRBJ1-4, with 8 positions matching TRBD1. Germline-derived CDR1 and CDR2 are LNHNV and YYDKDF (reference sequence). This CDR3 spans 18 amino acids. V shed 2 bases and J 4 bases; nucleotides not matched to a gene: 12. CDR3 in amino acids: CATSRLPFQQGVNEKLFF. CDR3 nucleotides: TGTGCCACCAGCAGACTGCCCTTTCAACAGGGGGTTAATGAAAAACTGTTTTTT.

The chain joins TRBV11-3 to TRBJ2-1, with D unresolved. Trimming shortened V by 3 bases and J by 3 bases, and 9 bases separated the two germline ends. Germline CDR1 is SGHNT and CDR2 is YENEEA. The CDR3 extends over 14 amino acids. The CDR3 loop reads CASSFGDNYNEQFF. The CDR3 nucleotides read TGTGCCAGCAGCTTCGGTGACAACTACAATGAGCAGTTCTTC. Filled out from reference TRBV11-3 and TRBJ2-1, the complete variable domain reads EAGVVQSPRYKIIEKKQPVAFWCNPISGHNTLYWYLQNLGQGPELLIRYENEEAVDDSQLPKDRFSAERLKGVDSTLKIQPAELGDSAVYLCASSFGDNYNEQFFGPGTRLTVL.

The gene calls are TRBV5-1 and TRBJ1-2; the D is unclear. Trimming removed 0 bases from V and 9 bases from J, with 18 bases in between. The CDR3 is 15 residues long. From germline, CDR1 is SGHRS and CDR2 YFSETQ. CDR3 residues: CASSLDLGATRSYTF. The CDR3 nucleotides read TGCGCCAGCAGCTTGGATCTTGGCGCCACGAGGAGCTACACCTTC. Looking up the rest from reference TRBV5-1 and TRBJ1-2 gives the full variable domain: KAGVTQTPRYLIKTRGQQVTLSCSPISGHRSVSWYQQTPGQGLQFLFEYFSETQRNKGNFPGRFSGRQFSNSRSEMNVSTLELGDSALYLCASSLDLGATRSYTFGSGTRLTVV.

The chain has TRBV28 and TRBJ1-5; D gene uncertain. V lost 3 bases to trimming and J lost 10 bases, with 7 bases between them. Germline V CDR1 and CDR2: MDHEN, SYDVKM. The CDR3 totals 11 residues. The chain's CDR3 is CASSFRGPQHF. CDR3 DNA: TGTGCCAGCAGTTTTCGGGGACCCCAGCATTTT.